This T cell receptor beta chain was sequenced during a study of T cell repertoires in cytomegalovirus infection. Across the whole study: Public TCR beta signatures indicated both CMV infection and matching HLA type.

MiXCR was run by TCRdb on the reads, yielding one entry per CDR3 protein. The table has about 100,000 distinct CDR3 sequences, 15% to 20% seen once. Germline CDR1 reads SGHVS; CDR2 reads FNYEAQ. The CDR3 is 12 amino acids. V lost 0 bases and J lost 5, with 4 bases in between. This clonotype was seen many times. Its antigen is unknown. Study observations and caveats: CMV-specific HLA-C-restricted TCR beta clonotypes dominated the ex vivo response.

This clonotype originated in a human donor in good health (CMV status not recorded). Some clones in this sample may be carry-over from other donors' samples. The sample was PBMCs. The V call is TRBV7-6, the J call TRBJ2-5; D is undetermined. The CDR3 DNA is TGTGCCAGCAGCTTAGCGGGCGAGACCCAGTACTTC. Its protein product is CASSLAGETQYF.